The 27 T cell receptor beta chains in this list originate from one sample, sequenced in a study of response to subunit inactivated influenza vaccine. TCRdb processed the RT-PCR reads anew with MiXCR; each CDR3 protein has one entry. The sample consists of approximately 700,000 distinct CDR3 sequences, around 14% of them appearing once. This specimen was PBMCs from blood, taken around two weeks before vaccination. The source of these receptors is a man aged 45-60 years who received an inactivated influenza vaccine.

This clonotype was found a few times. The chain couples TRBV7-2 to TRBJ2-1; D perhaps matches TRBD1 (6 bases). Between the trimmed V and J ends, which lost 5 bases and 6 bases, there was a span of 17 bases. Germline V gives CDR1 SGHTA, CDR2 FQGNSA. This CDR3 spans 15 amino acids. CDR3 amino acids: CASSQRAGASNEQFF. The DNA for the CDR3 is TGTGCCAGCAGCCAGAGGGCAGGGGCCAGCAATGAGCAGTTCTTC.

The chain recombines TRBV20-1 with TRBJ2-3; D is unresolved. The CDR3 covers 15 residues. The germline V gene encodes CDR1 DFQATT and CDR2 SNEGSKA (reference sequence). V dropped 0 bases and J dropped 2 bases, with 12 bases sitting between them. CDR3 amino acids: CSARDLERPTDTQYF. The CDR3 DNA sequence: TGCAGTGCTAGAGATCTGGAGCGTCCCACAGATACGCAGTATTTT.

At least ten counts were recorded for this clonotype. The chain employs TRBV30 and TRBJ2-1; TRBD2 is a possible D gene (5 bases). The germline gives CDR1 GTSNPN, CDR2 SVGIG (reference sequence). V lost 2 bases, J lost 8 bases, and 16 bases lay in between. The CDR3 length is 14 residues. The CDR3 nucleotides read TGTGCCTGGAGTTATGTCGGACTTGTTGATGAGCAGTTCTTC. This codes for CAWSYVGLVDEQFF.

The chain employs TRBV5-1 and TRBJ1-4; 7 bases match TRBD1. The length of the CDR3 is 15 residues. Germline CDR1 SGHRS, CDR2 YFSETQ. V shed 4 bases and J 3 bases; nucleotides not matched to a gene: 6. CDR3 coding DNA: TGCGCCAGCAGCGTTTACAGGGGAGCTAATGAAAAACTGTTTTTT. Translated: CASSVYRGANEKLFF.

This clonotype occurred a few times. The J gene is TRBJ2-7, the V gene TRBV28; 7 bases line up with TRBD2. This CDR3 has 15 amino acids. Germline V CDR1 and CDR2: MDHEN, SYDVKM. The V gene end was trimmed by 5 bases and the J gene end by 1 base; junction bases not matched to a gene: 8. CDR3 loop: CASSIASGGSYEQYF. The CDR3 DNA sequence: TGTGCCAGCAGTATTGCTAGCGGAGGGTCCTACGAGCAGTACTTC.

This clonotype was detected many times. The chain couples TRBV28 to TRBJ1-5; weak D call: TRBD1 (6 bases). Germline CDR1 MDHEN, CDR2 SYDVKM. The CDR3 contains 16 residues. The V end lost 3 bases, the J end lost 6 bases, and 18 bases lay between the germline ends. CDR3 sequence: CASSFLQGKGSQPQHF. The CDR3 DNA is TGTGCCAGCAGTTTTCTCCAGGGGAAAGGTAGTCAGCCCCAGCATTTT.

This clonotype occurred many times. The chain employs TRBV14 and TRBJ1-1; D remains unclear. Germline V gene lookup returns CDR1 SGHDN and CDR2 FVKESK. Trimming pared 1 base from V and 2 bases from J, leaving 11 bases between. The CDR3 runs to 15 residues. The CDR3 coding sequence is TGTGCCAGCAGCCAAGCCGTTCCGCGAAACACTGAAGCTTTCTTT. As protein: CASSQAVPRNTEAFF. The full variable domain, rest sourced from reference TRBV14 and TRBJ1-1, is EAGVTQFPSHSVIEKGQTVTLRCDPISGHDNLYWYRRVMGKEIKFLLHFVKESKQDESGMPNNRFLAERTGGTYSTLKVQPAELEDSGVYFCASSQAVPRNTEAFFGQGTRLTVV.

The V call is TRBV20-1, the J call TRBJ2-5, with D tentatively TRBD1 (5 bases). The germline gives CDR1 DFQATT, CDR2 SNEGSKA (reference sequence). The CDR3 spans 14 residues. V was trimmed by 2 bases and J by 0 bases, leaving 10 bases between them. The CDR3 DNA reads TGCAGTGCTAGACAGGGCTACGACCAAGAGACCCAGTACTTC. Translating it yields CSARQGYDQETQYF.

The CDR3: CASRSGTGGYNEQFF. CDR3 nucleotides: TGTGCCAGCAGGTCCGGGACAGGTGGCTACAATGAGCAGTTCTTC. The V gene is TRBV12-3 or TRBV12-4, the J gene TRBJ2-1; 8 bases agree with TRBD1. The CDR3 contains 15 residues. The ends lost 6 bases at V and 3 bases at J; junction bases unmatched: 7.

This clonotype has a handful of counts. This chain joins TRBV3-1 and TRBJ2-7; no definite D call. This CDR3 is built from 12 residues. Germline lookup yields CDR1 LGHDT and CDR2 YNNKEL (reference sequence). The ends were cut back, 0 bases at V and 4 bases at J, with 4 bases in the middle. CDR3 DNA sequence: TGTGCCAGCAGCCAAGAGCAATACGAGCAGTACTTC. Translated, it gives CASSQEQYEQYF.

The chain couples TRBV10-3 to TRBJ1-5; D gene uncertain. This CDR3 has 14 amino acids. In germline, CDR1 is ENHRY, CDR2 SYGVKD. Trimming took off 3 bases at V and 4 bases at J, with 10 bases between the two ends. CDR3 region: CAISERSVNQPQHF. In DNA form, the CDR3 reads TGTGCCATCAGTGAAAGGTCAGTGAATCAGCCCCAGCATTTT.

This clonotype has a handful of counts. The chain is built from TRBV6-6 and TRBJ2-7; the D is unclear. The germline V gene has CDR1 MNHNY and CDR2 SVGAGI (reference sequence). There are 13 residues in the CDR3. V was shortened by 4 bases and J by 3 bases, with 10 bases between the two germline ends. The CDR3 nucleotides read TGTGCCAGCAGTTCCCCGACGGACTACGAGCAGTACTTC. Amino acids: CASSSPTDYEQYF.

This chain uses TRBV12-3 or TRBV12-4 with TRBJ2-1; TRBD2 matches 7 bases. Germline trimming cut 7 bases from V and 4 bases from J; bases unmatched to any gene: 7. This CDR3 comprises 14 residues. DNA for the CDR3: TGTGCCAGCACCAGCGTGGGGGGGTACAATGAGCAGTTCTTC. Residues: CASTSVGGYNEQFF.

This chain links TRBV6-6 with TRBJ2-2; D unresolved. Germline V gene lookup returns CDR1 MNHNY and CDR2 SVGAGI (reference sequence). The CDR3 covers 13 residues. V lost 5 bases, J lost 6 bases, and 10 bases lay in between. DNA of the CDR3: TGTGCCAGCAGTCACCAGGTAGCCGGGGAGCTGTTTTTT. Residues: CASSHQVAGELFF.

This clonotype has at least ten counts. At one end the junction does not follow the germline gene, possibly because of a read error. The chain has TRBV6-1 and TRBJ2-2, with D perhaps being TRBD1 or TRBD2 (5 bases each). The CDR3 length is 15 residues. Germline assignment: CDR1 MNHNS and CDR2 SASEGT. CDR3 coding DNA: TGTGCCACCAGTAGGGGACGACTGGGCACCGGGGAGCTGTTTTTT. Its protein product is CATSRGRLGTGELFF.

This clonotype appeared many times. The rearrangement uses TRBV9 and TRBJ1-2; D not resolved. The CDR3 consists of 11 residues. Germline values: CDR1 SGDLS, CDR2 YYNGEE. The V end lost 4 bases, the J end lost 8 bases, and 9 bases lay between the germline ends. In nucleotides, the CDR3 is TGTGCCAGCAGCATAGAGGAGGGCTACACCTTC. Amino acid sequence: CASSIEEGYTF.

This clonotype has just a few counts. V usage is TRBV7-8 and J usage is TRBJ2-1, with TRBD1 matching over 7 bases. There are 15 residues in the CDR3. The J segment lost 4 bases and the V segment lost 7 bases, leaving 10 bases of the junction unmatched. CDR1 and CDR2 from the germline V gene are SGHVS and FQNEAQ. The CDR3 region is CASKTNRGVYNEQFF. The CDR3 nucleotides are TGTGCCAGCAAAACAAACAGGGGTGTTTACAATGAGCAGTTCTTC.

In its sample, this clonotype was seen a few times. The chain recombines TRBV7-9 with TRBJ2-1, with a possible D match to TRBD1 (6 bases). The CDR3 consists of 15 residues. The V end was cut by 1 base, the J end by 6 bases, with 13 bases between. Germline CDR1 reads SEHNR; CDR2 reads FQNEAQ (reference sequence). This chain's CDR3 is CASSLVGGSGNEQFF. The CDR3 DNA reads as TGTGCCAGCAGCTTAGTTGGGGGCAGCGGCAATGAGCAGTTCTTC.

The table lists this clonotype with many counts. The chain employs TRBV6-5 and TRBJ1-6; perhaps TRBD1 as D (6 bases). The CDR3 has 18 amino acids. Trimming took off 3 bases at V and 6 bases at J, with 21 bases between the two ends. Looked up from germline, CDR1 is MNHEY and CDR2 is SVGAGI. The CDR3 is CASSYYRAHGTTNSPLHF. The CDR3 DNA sequence: TGTGCCAGCAGTTATTACCGGGCGCACGGGACAACTAATTCACCCCTCCACTTT.

This clonotype was observed a handful of times. The chain carries TRBV6-5 and TRBJ2-2; 8 bases align to TRBD1. This CDR3 is 16 amino acids long. Germline lookup yields CDR1 MNHEY and CDR2 SVGAGI. With 2 bases clipped from V and 8 bases from J, the junction kept 10 bases outside the gene matches. CDR3 amino acids: CASSYKGDRGEGELFF. The DNA for the CDR3 is TGTGCCAGCAGTTACAAGGGAGACAGGGGTGAGGGGGAGCTGTTTTTT.

J is TRBJ2-1 and V is TRBV14; possibly TRBD1 for D (6 bases). The V gene lost 3 bases and the J gene lost 9 bases, with 12 bases spanning the gap. Germline V lookup: CDR1 SGHDN, CDR2 FVKESK. This CDR3 has 13 residues. CDR3 amino acids: CASSQNIQGEQFF. The CDR3 DNA sequence: TGTGCCAGCAGCCAGAACATACAGGGTGAGCAGTTCTTC.

In this sample, this clonotype turned up a few times. The V call is TRBV15, the J call TRBJ2-4, with D hard to call. Per the germline V gene, CDR1 is LNHNV and CDR2 is YYDKDF (reference sequence). This CDR3 region has 15 residues. V lost 4 bases, J lost 0 bases, and 10 bases lay in between. DNA of the CDR3: TGTGCCACCAGCACAACAGCCCTAGCCAAAAACATTCAGTACTTC. Translating gives CATSTTALAKNIQYF.

This clonotype was observed a handful of times. V is TRBV6-2 or TRBV6-3 and J is TRBJ2-1; 10 positions match TRBD1. V trimming: 5 bases; J trimming: 6 bases; junction bases outside the gene matches: 13. Germline V lookup: CDR1 MNHEY, CDR2 SVGEGT. The CDR3 length is 17 residues. The CDR3, as DNA: TGTGCCAGCAGTCCTTGGTCCGGGACAGGGGTGTCCAATGAGCAGTTCTTC. Protein sequence: CASSPWSGTGVSNEQFF.

This sequence joins TRBV5-1 and TRBJ1-3; no definite D call. V was trimmed by 1 base and J by 3 bases, leaving 11 bases between them. The CDR3 contains 15 residues. CDR1 and CDR2 (germline): SGHRS, YFSETQ. CDR3 sequence reads: CASSLMGSDGNTIYF. CDR3 sequence (DNA): TGCGCCAGCAGCTTGATGGGGTCGGATGGAAACACCATATATTTT.

The chain has TRBV20-1 and TRBJ2-1, with TRBD2 matching 11 bases. V shed 6 bases and J 5 bases; nucleotides not matched to a gene: 12. The CDR3 consists of 16 residues. The germline gives CDR1 DFQATT, CDR2 SNEGSKA (reference sequence). In DNA form, the CDR3 reads TGCAGTGCCACCGCGTTGGGACTAGCGGCTGACAATGAGCAGTTCTTC. Protein sequence: CSATALGLAADNEQFF.

The rearrangement uses TRBV20-1 and TRBJ2-7; D is unclear. The CDR3 extends over 11 amino acids. The V gene's germline CDR1 is DFQATT and CDR2 SNEGSKA (reference sequence). Trimming shortened V by 6 bases and J by 5 bases, and 11 bases separated the two germline ends. The CDR3 spells CSAPRYNEQYF. DNA of the CDR3: TGCAGTGCCCCCCGATACAACGAGCAGTACTTC.

The table lists this clonotype with many counts. The chain employs TRBV28 and TRBJ1-2; TRBD1 agrees at 9 bases. Trimming removed 7 bases from V and 5 bases from J; junction bases left unmatched: 8. The CDR3 spans 14 residues. Germline CDR1 reads MDHEN; CDR2 reads SYDVKM. In nucleotides, the CDR3 is TGTGCCAGCAAGACCGGGACAGGGTCTTATGGCTACACCTTC. As protein: CASKTGTGSYGYTF.